This TCR beta chain was recovered during a study of blood T cell repertoires in COVID-19. Turning to the study itself: Spain, Italy and the United States supplied samples that represented acute and convalescent COVID-19.

Data came from immunoSEQ multiplex PCR; TCRdb stores just in-frame clones and leaves some out. The sample consists of 240,000 or so clones, 88% of them appearing once. The clonotype originates from a woman in her thirties or forties who had recovered from COVID-19. The sample taken for sequencing was peripheral blood.

The CDR3 DNA reads as TGTGCCAGTAGCGGCGGGCCTGGCCTAGCCAAAAACATTCAGTACTTC. Translated, it gives CASSGGPGLAKNIQYF. The V gene is TRBV19, the J gene TRBJ2-4, with D possibly matching TRBD2 (5 bases). Germline V lookup: CDR1 LNHDA, CDR2 SQIVND (reference sequence). V was pared by 6 bases and J by 0 bases, with 15 bases between. The CDR3 sequence is 16 residues long.